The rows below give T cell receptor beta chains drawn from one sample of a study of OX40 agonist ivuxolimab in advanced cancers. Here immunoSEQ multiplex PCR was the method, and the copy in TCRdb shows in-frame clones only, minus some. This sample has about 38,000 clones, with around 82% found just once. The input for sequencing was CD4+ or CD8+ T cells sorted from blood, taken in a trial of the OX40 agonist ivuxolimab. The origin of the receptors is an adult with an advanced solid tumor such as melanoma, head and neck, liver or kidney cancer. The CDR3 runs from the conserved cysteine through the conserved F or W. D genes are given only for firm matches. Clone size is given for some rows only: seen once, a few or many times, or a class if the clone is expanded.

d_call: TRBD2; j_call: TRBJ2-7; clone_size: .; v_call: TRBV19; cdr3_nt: TGTGCCAGTAGTACGGGGTCGGGAGGGCGCTACGAGCAGTACTTC; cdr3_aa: CASSTGSGGRYEQYF
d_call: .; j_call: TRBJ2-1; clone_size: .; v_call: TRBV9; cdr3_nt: TGTGCCAGCAGCGTAGTCGGCGGGGTCTACAATGAGCAGTTCTTC; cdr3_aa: CASSVVGGVYNEQFF
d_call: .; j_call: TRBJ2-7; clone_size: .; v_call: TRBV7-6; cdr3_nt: TGTGCCAGCAGCCAGAGGGCGGCAGACGAGCAGTACTTC; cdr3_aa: CASSQRAADEQYF
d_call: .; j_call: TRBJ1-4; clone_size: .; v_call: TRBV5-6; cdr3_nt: TGTGCCAGCAGCTTTTTCCAGGTGGGGGCCGCTAATGAAAAACTGTTTTTT; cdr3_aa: CASSFFQVGAANEKLFF
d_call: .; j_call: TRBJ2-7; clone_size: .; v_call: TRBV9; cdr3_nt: TGTGCCAGCAGCGTGGGATTTTCGATGACCTACGAGCAGTACTTC; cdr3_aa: CASSVGFSMTYEQYF
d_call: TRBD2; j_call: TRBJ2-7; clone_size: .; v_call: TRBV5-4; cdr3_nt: TGTGCCAGCAGCTCGGGACTAGCTGTATACGAGCAGTACTTC; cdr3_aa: CASSSGLAVYEQYF
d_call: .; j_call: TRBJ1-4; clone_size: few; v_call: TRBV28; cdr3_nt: TGTGCCAGCAGTTTATTAGGGGTCGCAACTAATGAAAAACTGTTTTTT; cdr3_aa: CASSLLGVATNEKLFF
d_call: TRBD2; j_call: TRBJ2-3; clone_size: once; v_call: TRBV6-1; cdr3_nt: TGTGCCAGCAAAGGGACTAGCAGCAGCACAGATACGCAGTATTTT; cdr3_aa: CASKGTSSSTDTQYF
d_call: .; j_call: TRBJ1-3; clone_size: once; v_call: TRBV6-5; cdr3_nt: TGTGCCAGCAGGACACCGGCGGGGCGAGGAAACACCATATATTTT; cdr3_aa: CASRTPAGRGNTIYF
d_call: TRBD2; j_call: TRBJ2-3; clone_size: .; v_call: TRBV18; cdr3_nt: TGTGCCAGCTCACCACGGCAGATAGCGGGGTCTAGCACAGATACGCAGTATTTT; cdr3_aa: CASSPRQIAGSSTDTQYF
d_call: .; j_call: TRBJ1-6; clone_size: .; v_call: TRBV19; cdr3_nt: TGTGCCAGTACCGCCGCGGATTCACCCCTCCACTTT; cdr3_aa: CASTAADSPLHF
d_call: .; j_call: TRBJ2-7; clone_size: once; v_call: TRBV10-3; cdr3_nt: TGTGCCATCAGCGAAGGGAGGGGGCGATCCTACGAGCAGTACTTC; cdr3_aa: CAISEGRGRSYEQYF
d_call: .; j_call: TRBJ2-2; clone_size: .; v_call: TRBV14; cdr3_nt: TGTGCCAGCAGCCATCCAAACACCGGGGAGCTGTTTTTT; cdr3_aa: CASSHPNTGELFF
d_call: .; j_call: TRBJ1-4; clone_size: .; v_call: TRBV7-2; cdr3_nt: TGTGCCAGCAGCCCGCCTGGCAATACCTATGAAAAACTGTTTTTT; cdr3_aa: CASSPPGNTYEKLFF
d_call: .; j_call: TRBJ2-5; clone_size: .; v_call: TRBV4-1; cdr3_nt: TGCGCCAGCAGCCAACTTTGGGGAGAGACCCAGTACTTC; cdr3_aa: CASSQLWGETQYF
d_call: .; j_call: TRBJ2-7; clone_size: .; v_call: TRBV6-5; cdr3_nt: TGTGCCAGCAGCAGTCGTGAAATTAAGTACTACGAGCAGTACTTC; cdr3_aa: CASSSREIKYYEQYF
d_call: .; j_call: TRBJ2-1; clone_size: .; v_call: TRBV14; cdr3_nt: TGTGCCAGCAGCCAAGATATGTGGCGGGAGCAGTTCTTC; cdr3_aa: CASSQDMWREQFF
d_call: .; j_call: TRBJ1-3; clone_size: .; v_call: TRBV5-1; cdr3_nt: TGCGCCAGCAGGCAAACAGAGAACTCTGGAAACACCATATATTTT; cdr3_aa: CASRQTENSGNTIYF
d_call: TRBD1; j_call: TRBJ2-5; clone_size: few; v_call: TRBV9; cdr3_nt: TGTGCCAGCAGCACAGAGGACAGGGCGAGGGAGGAGACCCAGTACTTC; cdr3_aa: CASSTEDRAREETQYF
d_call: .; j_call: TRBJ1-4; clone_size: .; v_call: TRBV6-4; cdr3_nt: TGTGCCAGCAGTGAACGCCCAGGGTCGGGAGAAAAACTGTTTTTT; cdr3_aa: CASSERPGSGEKLFF
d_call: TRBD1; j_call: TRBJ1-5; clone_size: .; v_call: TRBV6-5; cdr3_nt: TGTGCCAGCGGCGACAGGGTCAATCAGCCCCAGCATTTT; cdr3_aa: CASGDRVNQPQHF
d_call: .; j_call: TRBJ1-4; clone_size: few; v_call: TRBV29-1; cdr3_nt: TGCAGCGTTGAGTTAGAGGTGGAAAAACTGTTTTTT; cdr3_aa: CSVELEVEKLFF
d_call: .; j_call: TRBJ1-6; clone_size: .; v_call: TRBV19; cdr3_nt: TGTGCCAGTAGTGGGGGCCAGGTCTCCCTCCACTTT; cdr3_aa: CASSGGQVSLHF
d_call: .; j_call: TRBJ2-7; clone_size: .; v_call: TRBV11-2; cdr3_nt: TGTGCCAGCAGCCGAGTGGGTGGGACCTACGAGCAGTACTTC; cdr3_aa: CASSRVGGTYEQYF
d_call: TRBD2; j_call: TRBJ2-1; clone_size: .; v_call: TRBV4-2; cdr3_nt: TGTGCCAGCAGCCAAGTTGGTAGCGGGAGGGACTACAATGAGCAGTTCTTC; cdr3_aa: CASSQVGSGRDYNEQFF
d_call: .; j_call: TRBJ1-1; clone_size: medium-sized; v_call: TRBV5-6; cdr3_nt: TGTGCCAGCAGCTTGGTAAGATTAGCCGGGAACACTGAAGCTTTCTTT; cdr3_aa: CASSLVRLAGNTEAFF
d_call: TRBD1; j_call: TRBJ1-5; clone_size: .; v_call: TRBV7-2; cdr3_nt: TGTGCCAGCAGCTTGGGGACAGGGCGTAGCAATCAGCCCCAGCATTTT; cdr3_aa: CASSLGTGRSNQPQHF
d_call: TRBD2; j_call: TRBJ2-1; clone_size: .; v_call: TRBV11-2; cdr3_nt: TGTGCCAGCAGCCCGGGGGGACTAGCGGTTAGCTCCTACAATGAGCAGTTCTTC; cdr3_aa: CASSPGGLAVSSYNEQFF